These T cell receptor beta chains were read from a single sample in a study of blood T cell repertoires in COVID-19. Profiled with immunoSEQ multiplex PCR; TCRdb holds only in-frame clones, not every one. There are some 140,000 clones in the sample; around 86% occur only once, and 18% lies in the top ten. Sequencing used PBMCs or T cells enriched from blood (not recorded which). The receptors come from a man aged 25 to 40 who had recovered from COVID-19. CDR3s include the opening cysteine and the closing phenylalanine or tryptophan. D genes are given only for firm matches. Not all rows give a size; the values are once, few, many and, for expanded clones, a class.

clone size,J gene,V gene,D gene,CDR3 DNA,CDR3 protein
NA,TRBJ2-1,TRBV9,NA,TGTGCCAGCAGCCCAGTCGGGGGGCAATACAATGAGCAGTTCTTC,CASSPVGGQYNEQFF
NA,TRBJ2-2,TRBV19,TRBD2,TGTGCCAGTAGTATAATAGCGGGGGGGATCGGGGAGCTGTTTTTT,CASSIIAGGIGELFF
NA,TRBJ1-2,TRBV4-1,NA,TGCGCCAGCAGCCAAAGTCGTGGAGGCACTAACTATGGCTACACCTTC,CASSQSRGGTNYGYTF
NA,TRBJ1-5,TRBV7-9,NA,TGTGCCAGCAGCGCTACCAGCAATCAGCCCCAGCATTTT,CASSATSNQPQHF
NA,TRBJ2-5,TRBV2,NA,TGTGCCAGCAGTGACGACCTGGGGGGGACCCAGTACTTC,CASSDDLGGTQYF
once,TRBJ1-4,TRBV10-3,NA,TGTGCCATCAGTGACAGGACTGACGGGCCAACTAATGAAAAACTGTTTTTT,CAISDRTDGPTNEKLFF
NA,TRBJ1-2,TRBV19,NA,TGTGCCAGTTTAGCGGGGGACGCGTCGCACTATGGCTACACCTTC,CASLAGDASHYGYTF
NA,TRBJ1-2,TRBV5-1,TRBD1,TGCGCCAGCAGGCCGACAGGGGGCCCCTCCTATGGCTACACCTTC,CASRPTGGPSYGYTF
NA,TRBJ2-1,TRBV7-9,NA,TGTGCCAGCAGCCCCGGGACCCCGAAGCGGGATGAGCAGTTCTTC,CASSPGTPKRDEQFF
NA,TRBJ1-2,TRBV30,NA,TGTGCCTGGAGTATTAATGGTGGGTCCGCAGCGGGCTACACCTTC,CAWSINGGSAAGYTF
NA,TRBJ1-2,TRBV11-2,TRBD1,TGTGCCAGCAGCCATATCCTCGGACAGGGGGTTCAAGGCTACACCTTC,CASSHILGQGVQGYTF
NA,TRBJ1-4,TRBV4-1,NA,TGCGCCAGCAGCCAAGAGGGTGAGGATTCAACTAATGAAAAACTGTTTTTT,CASSQEGEDSTNEKLFF
NA,TRBJ1-5,TRBV19,NA,TGTGCCAGTAGTATCAGGGGAGCTGGGCAGCCCCAGCATTTT,CASSIRGAGQPQHF
NA,TRBJ2-7,TRBV5-1,TRBD2,TGCGCCAGCAGTTTTAGTAGCGGGAGTCTATCCTACGAGCAGTACTTC,CASSFSSGSLSYEQYF
NA,TRBJ2-1,TRBV5-4,TRBD2,TGTGCCAGCAGCCTCTTTCTAGCGGGAGGGCTTTGGGAGCAGTTCTTC,CASSLFLAGGLWEQFF
NA,TRBJ1-1,TRBV7-8,NA,TGTGCCAGCAGCTTAAGCTCGAGTAACCGAATGAACACTGAAGCTTTCTTT,CASSLSSSNRMNTEAFF
NA,TRBJ2-3,TRBV3-1/TRBV3-2,TRBD2,TGTGCCAGCAGCCAAGAAAATCTGAACGAGCGGGGAAACTGGAATACGCAGTATTTT,CASSQENLNERGNWNTQYF
few,TRBJ1-2,TRBV19,NA,TGTGCCAGTAGTTTCCGGGACTACTACACCTTC,CASSFRDYYTF
NA,TRBJ1-1,TRBV5-4,NA,TGTGCCAGCAGCTTTCAGGGGAACACTGAAGCTTTCTTT,CASSFQGNTEAFF
few,TRBJ1-2,TRBV6-6,NA,TGTGCCAGCAGTTACGGGCTGGGAGCTAACTATGGCTACACCTTC,CASSYGLGANYGYTF
few,TRBJ1-6,TRBV6-5,TRBD1,TGTGCCAGCAGCTACAGGGGGCCTTCACCCCTCCACTTT,CASSYRGPSPLHF
NA,TRBJ2-3,TRBV10-3,TRBD1,TGTGCCATCGGCGGACAGGGCACAGATACGCAGTATTTT,CAIGGQGTDTQYF